The entry that follows covers one T cell receptor (beta chain) sequence. Its specificity is unknown. The V gene end was trimmed by 8 bases and the J gene end by 0 bases; junction bases not matched to a gene: 10. CDR1 is WNHNN and CDR2 is SYGVQD in the germline V gene (reference sequence). The CDR3 totals 17 residues. This specimen belongs to a study of shared clonotypes between healthy human individuals. Study-level results: Four donors showed sharing of approximately 5% of naive CD4 clonotypes.

Genomic DNA of each subset was evenly split across several immunoSEQ plates. Each replicate PCR on the sorted subsets used 200 to 250 ng DNA (around 30,000 T cell genomes). Using immunoSEQ multiplex PCR, the repertoire was profiled, and TCRdb retains in-frame clones only, with some absent. Of around 1.1 million clones in the sample, 77% are singletons; the top ten hold roughly 0.83%. The origin of this receptor is a man aged 18 to 35 in good health. Some clones in this sample may be carry-over from other donors' samples. The V call is TRBV10-1, the J call TRBJ2-2; 9 bases line up with TRBD2. The sequencing input was memory CD4+ T cells from PBMCs. As to subset: CD45RA-negative fraction. For the CDR3, the DNA is TGCGCCAGCCAGGGTAGGCTAGCGGGACCGAACACCGGGGAGCTGTTTTTT. Translation: CASQGRLAGPNTGELFF.